This T cell receptor beta chain derives from a study of identical twins. TCRdb re-called the 5' RACE reads with MiXCR, one entry per CDR3 protein. The table records a few hundred thousand distinct CDR3 sequences, roughly 12% of them present only once. In germline, CDR1 is DFQATT, CDR2 SNEGSKA (reference sequence). J lost 4 bases, V lost 0 bases, and 4 bases had no gene match. The CDR3 length is 15 residues. This clonotype was counted ten times or more. The sample also formed part of further work on yellow fever vaccine responses in identical twins.

The chain employs TRBV20-1 and TRBJ2-7, with 12 nucleotides matching TRBD2. The origin of this receptor is a woman aged 18-30 years in good health. Sequencing was performed on CD8+ T cells sorted from blood. The CDR3 region has the DNA TGCAGTGCTAGAGATCTAGCGGGAGGGCCTTACGAGCAGTACTTC. Translation gives CSARDLAGGPYEQYF.